The T cell receptor beta chain described here comes from a study of blood T cell repertoires in COVID-19. As for the study in general: The samples span acute and convalescent COVID-19 from the United States, Italy and Spain.

Clinical histories supplied by participants themselves formed the basis of cohort assignment. The V gene's germline CDR1 is SGHVS and CDR2 FQNEAQ. Trimming cost V 3 bases and J 5 bases, with 13 bases left between them. This CDR3 is built from 14 residues. Authors' processing steps: Amplification of reference gene primers was used by the study to estimate nucleated cell counts. Profiled with immunoSEQ multiplex PCR; TCRdb holds only in-frame clones, not every one. V, J and clone size were drawn from that table, and D and trimming were deduced from the DNA. Of roughly 520,000 clones listed, approximately 88% are singletons.

The sample taken for sequencing was PBMCs or T cells enriched from blood (not recorded which). The sequence came from a middle-aged woman who had recovered from COVID-19. This chain uses TRBV7-8 with TRBJ1-1, with no clear D. Here the CDR3 DNA reads TGTGCCAGCAGCTTCTCCGGAGGATCGACTGAAGCTTTCTTT. It yields the protein CASSFSGGSTEAFF. The entire variable domain, with the rest obtained from reference TRBV7-8 and TRBJ1-1, is as follows: GAGVSQSPRYKVAKRGQDVALRCDPISGHVSLFWYQQALGQGPEFLTYFQNEAQLDKSGLPSDRFFAERPEGSVSTLKIQRTQQEDSAVYLCASSFSGGSTEAFFGQGTRLTVV.